This is a list of T cell receptor beta chains from one sample in a study of PD-L1 blockade in urothelial cancer. Clones were sequenced by immunoSEQ multiplex PCR, and TCRdb holds only the in-frame ones, with some missing. The repertoire holds 120,000 or so clones, with about 82% as singletons. This specimen consisted of PBMCs, obtained around atezolizumab (anti-PD-L1) treatment. The receptors shown here come from a middle-aged man with urothelial cancer. Both conserved end residues are trimmed from each CDR3.

v_gene: TRBV5-3; j_gene: TRBJ1-1; CDR3aa: ARRQLNTEAF
v_gene: TRBV2; j_gene: TRBJ2-1; CDR3aa: ASKITSGPPGNEQF
v_gene: TRBV7-9; j_gene: TRBJ2-1; CDR3aa: ASSPGGGYNEQF
v_gene: TRBV7-3; j_gene: TRBJ1-6; CDR3aa: ASSRDTYSPLH
v_gene: TRBV5-1; j_gene: TRBJ2-3; CDR3aa: ASSLGWREADTQY
v_gene: TRBV7-8; j_gene: TRBJ1-6; CDR3aa: ASSLARGAGEDNSPLH
v_gene: TRBV11-2; j_gene: TRBJ2-2; CDR3aa: ASSLLQGGKTGELF
v_gene: TRBV6-1; j_gene: TRBJ2-1; CDR3aa: ASSEDRGQYNEQF
v_gene: TRBV7-3; j_gene: TRBJ2-1; CDR3aa: ASSLTGGLAGSSYNEQF
v_gene: TRBV11-2; j_gene: TRBJ2-5; CDR3aa: ASSPRNGLGGETQY
v_gene: TRBV11-3; j_gene: TRBJ1-1; CDR3aa: ASSLTGPNTEAF
v_gene: TRBV10-3; j_gene: TRBJ1-2; CDR3aa: AIRPGQGFYGYT
v_gene: TRBV28; j_gene: TRBJ1-6; CDR3aa: VSRLGTGYSPLH
v_gene: TRBV2; j_gene: TRBJ1-6; CDR3aa: ASQGQFGANSPLH
v_gene: TRBV7-3; j_gene: TRBJ2-2; CDR3aa: ASSQQGRTGELF
v_gene: TRBV5-6; j_gene: TRBJ2-5; CDR3aa: ASRPGLAGERETQY
v_gene: TRBV4-1; j_gene: TRBJ1-4; CDR3aa: ASSQTGANEKLF
v_gene: TRBV2; j_gene: TRBJ2-7; CDR3aa: ASDGNYEQY
v_gene: TRBV9; j_gene: TRBJ1-1; CDR3aa: ASSQTGSIGGTEAF
v_gene: TRBV4-1; j_gene: TRBJ2-5; CDR3aa: ASSQDPSGRETQY
v_gene: TRBV7-2; j_gene: TRBJ1-2; CDR3aa: ASSTRGNYGYT
v_gene: TRBV18; j_gene: TRBJ2-7; CDR3aa: ASSPLTGTHEQY